A single sample is the source of the 13 T cell receptor beta chains below, sequenced in a study of cytomegalovirus exposure and HLA in healthy donors. The study ran its PCR with 60 Vbeta and 13 Jbeta primers. Assay used: immunoSEQ multiplex PCR; TCRdb lists only in-frame clones, some missing. The table has about 63,000 clones, roughly 80% seen once. The sample was PBMCs. The receptors were sampled from a woman aged 25 to 39 in good health and CMV-seronegative.

This sequence joins TRBV7-3 and TRBJ1-2; 7 bases are shared with TRBD1. CDR3 length equals 17 residues. The V and J ends lost 5 bases and 1 base, in that order; junction bases with no gene match: 13. CDR1 is SGHTA, CDR2 FQGTGA, per germline. Here the CDR3 reads CASSAQGDPSFNYGYTF. CDR3 coding DNA: TGTGCCAGCAGCGCCCAGGGGGACCCCTCCTTTAACTATGGCTACACCTTC.

This clone is judged medium-sized (0.01 to 0.1%). V gene TRBV10-2 combines with J gene TRBJ1-1; 7 bases align to TRBD1. Unmatched junction bases numbered 6, after V lost 4 bases and J lost 1 base. CDR1 is WSHSY, CDR2 SAAADI, per germline. This CDR3 is built from 15 residues. The CDR3 reads CASSGRQGSNTEAFF. The CDR3 bases are TGCGCCAGCAGTGGAAGACAGGGATCGAACACTGAAGCTTTCTTT.

The chain recombines TRBV9 with TRBJ2-5; D is perhaps TRBD1 (5 bases). Trimming shortened V by 3 bases and J by 2 bases, and 14 bases separated the two germline ends. Germline V lookup: CDR1 SGDLS, CDR2 YYNGEE. This CDR3 region has 15 residues. In nucleotides, the CDR3 is TGTGCCAGCAGCGGATTCCCGAGACAGCAAGAGACCCAGTACTTC. Amino acids: CASSGFPRQQETQYF. The full variable domain, with the rest looked up from reference TRBV9 and TRBJ2-5, is DSGVTQTPKHLITATGQRVTLRCSPRSGDLSVYWYQQSLDQGLQFLIQYYNGEERAKGNILERFSAQQFPDLHSELNLSSLELGDSALYFCASSGFPRQQETQYFGPGTRLLVL.

This chain joins TRBV7-2 and TRBJ1-5; 9 bases line up with TRBD1. With 3 bases clipped from V and 4 bases from J, the junction kept 1 base outside the gene matches. This CDR3 contains 14 residues. Germline CDR1 and CDR2: SGHTA and FQGNSA. The CDR3 loop reads CASSLGTGNQPQHF. DNA of the CDR3: TGTGCCAGCAGCTTGGGGACAGGGAATCAGCCCCAGCATTTT.

The chain couples TRBV7-2 to TRBJ2-1; 9 bases line up with TRBD2. The ends lost 2 bases at V and 5 bases at J; junction bases unmatched: 10. This CDR3 contains 17 residues. Germline CDR1 SGHTA, CDR2 FQGNSA. This CDR3 is CASSLSSGGPPDNEQFF. Here the CDR3 DNA reads TGTGCCAGCAGCTTATCCAGCGGGGGGCCTCCGGACAATGAGCAGTTCTTC.

This chain links TRBV19 with TRBJ2-5; the match to TRBD2 covers 14 bases. Trimming cost V 3 bases and J 5 bases; bases outside gene matches: 5. The CDR3 contains 16 residues. Germline values: CDR1 LNHDA, CDR2 SQIVND (reference sequence). The CDR3 bases are TGTGCCAGTAGTATCGGGACTAGCGGGAGTTTGGAGACCCAGTACTTC. This gives the protein CASSIGTSGSLETQYF.

The chain has TRBV30 and TRBJ1-1; no definite D call. Germline values: CDR1 GTSNPN, CDR2 SVGIG (reference sequence). V was trimmed by 2 bases and J by 3 bases, leaving 16 bases between them. CDR3 size: 15 residues. CDR3 protein: CAWSKSPDGDTEAFF. CDR3 nucleotide sequence: TGTGCCTGGAGTAAGTCACCAGACGGGGACACTGAAGCTTTCTTT.

This clone was detected only once. V gene TRBV30 combines with J gene TRBJ2-3, with 7 bases lining up with TRBD2. The CDR3 contains 12 residues. Germline-derived CDR1 and CDR2 are GTSNPN and SVGIG (reference sequence). Trimming at V came to 5 bases and at J to 5 bases, leaving 4 bases not matched to a gene. CDR3 DNA: TGTGCCTGGTCGGGGAGGGGAGATACGCAGTATTTT. Translated: CAWSGRGDTQYF. Based on the CDR3 plus reference TRBV30 and TRBJ2-3, the full variable domain is SQTIHQWPATLVQPVGSPLSLECTVEGTSNPNLYWYRQAAGRGLQLLFYSVGIGQISSEVPQNLSASRPQDRQFILSSKKLLLSDSGFYLCAWSGRGDTQYFGPGTRLTVL.

The CDR3 DNA reads TGTGCCAGCAGCTTAGGGGCCGCCCCTAGCACAGATACGCAGTATTTT. Its translation: CASSLGAAPSTDTQYF. The rearrangement uses TRBV5-6 and TRBJ2-3; perhaps TRBD1 as D (5 bases). CDR3 size: 16 residues. Trimming took off 2 bases at V and 0 bases at J, with 13 bases between the two ends. Germline V CDR1 and CDR2: SGHDT, YYEEEE.

The chain has TRBV13 and TRBJ2-4; 8 positions match TRBD2. The ends lost 5 bases at V and 7 bases at J; junction bases unmatched: 1. This CDR3 spans 12 amino acids. Germline CDR1 and CDR2: PRHDT and FYEKMQ (reference sequence). This CDR3 reads CASSRGGNIQYF. CDR3 nucleotide sequence: TGTGCCAGCAGCCGCGGGGGGAACATTCAGTACTTC. The complete variable domain, with remaining parts taken from reference TRBV13 and TRBJ2-4, reads AAGVIQSPRHLIKEKRETATLKCYPIPRHDTVYWYQQGPGQDPQFLISFYEKMQSDKGSIPDRFSAQQFSDYHSELNMSSLELGDSALYFCASSRGGNIQYFGAGTRLSVL.

This chain connects TRBV9 to TRBJ2-3; D is unclear. This CDR3 is built from 15 residues. Germline V gene sequence: CDR1 SGDLS, CDR2 YYNGEE. Trimming cost V 2 bases and J 0 bases, with 10 bases left between them. The CDR3 coding sequence is TGTGCCAGCAGCGTCGCGAGCCTGAGCACAGATACGCAGTATTTT. Encoded protein: CASSVASLSTDTQYF.

This chain connects TRBV27 to TRBJ1-1; no reliable D call. The CDR3 has 13 residues. Germline-derived CDR1 and CDR2 are MNHEY and SMNVEV (reference sequence). V lost 4 bases to trimming and J lost 0 bases, with 6 bases between them. The CDR3 loop reads CASSSLLNTEAFF. The DNA of the CDR3 is TGTGCCAGCAGTTCCCTCCTGAACACTGAAGCTTTCTTT.

This chain joins TRBV6-7 and TRBJ2-2; D possibly corresponds to TRBD1 (6 bases). TRBV6-7 falls under the ORF class, with uncertain function. The V and J ends lost 8 bases and 1 base respectively, with 20 bases between them. The CDR3 consists of 17 residues. The CDR3 loop reads CASPREGTSMNTGELFF. For the CDR3, the DNA is TGTGCCAGCCCCAGAGAGGGGACATCAATGAACACCGGGGAGCTGTTTTTT.